The 21 T cell receptor beta chains below were found in one sample sequenced in a study of T cell responses to AZD1222 COVID-19 vaccine. Sequencing was performed with immunoSEQ multiplex PCR; in TCRdb, only in-frame clones are kept and a portion is missing. The sample has some 130,000 clones; more than 90% are singletons. Sequencing was performed on peripheral blood, taken 28 days after the second AZD1222 dose. These TCRs come from an adult who received the AZD1222 COVID-19 vaccine.

The rearrangement links TRBV10-3 to TRBJ1-4; D is perhaps TRBD1 (5 bases). The CDR3 has 15 residues. Germline CDR1 reads ENHRY; CDR2 reads SYGVKD. V was pared by 3 bases and J by 8 bases, with 16 bases between. CDR3 in DNA: TGTGCCATCAGTGACCCTGTGGGGCGATACGAAAAACTGTTTTTT. This encodes CAISDPVGRYEKLFF.

The gene calls are TRBV30 and TRBJ1-1; no firm D call. This CDR3 is 12 amino acids long. Germline CDR1 GTSNPN, CDR2 SVGIG (reference sequence). V lost 5 bases and J lost 4, with 11 bases in between. The CDR3 spells CAWERAVTEAFF. In nucleotides, the CDR3 is TGTGCCTGGGAGAGGGCGGTCACTGAAGCTTTCTTT. Full variable domain (outside the CDR3, taken from reference TRBV30 and TRBJ1-1): SQTIHQWPATLVQPVGSPLSLECTVEGTSNPNLYWYRQAAGRGLQLLFYSVGIGQISSEVPQNLSASRPQDRQFILSSKKLLLSDSGFYLCAWERAVTEAFFGQGTRLTVV.

This clone was seen a single time. The chain couples TRBV3-1 (or the pseudogene TRBV3-2) to TRBJ1-4; TRBD1 matches 9 bases. This CDR3 is built from 15 residues. Trimming removed 3 bases from V and 8 bases from J; junction bases left unmatched: 7. Germline V gene data show CDR1 as LGHDT and CDR2 as YNNKEL (reference sequence). Here the CDR3 DNA reads TGTGCCAGCAGCCAGGCCGGGACAGGGTGGGAAAAACTGTTTTTT. Translating it yields CASSQAGTGWEKLFF.

The gene calls are TRBV19 and TRBJ2-5, with TRBD1 identical over 10 bases. Germline-derived CDR1 and CDR2 are LNHDA and SQIVND (reference sequence). J gave up 2 bases and V 6 bases, and 6 bases lay outside the gene matches. The CDR3 has 15 residues. CDR3 sequence reads: CASSTGQGYQETQYF. The DNA for the CDR3 is TGTGCCAGTAGCACGGGACAGGGGTATCAAGAGACCCAGTACTTC.

The chain has TRBV5-4 and TRBJ2-1; possible D gene TRBD2, 6 bases. V was pared by 2 bases and J by 6 bases, with 15 bases between. CDR1 is SGHNT, CDR2 YYREEE, per germline (reference sequence). The CDR3 totals 15 residues. The CDR3 reads CASSFRGGASNEQFF. The CDR3, as DNA: TGTGCCAGCAGCTTCCGTGGAGGGGCAAGCAATGAGCAGTTCTTC.

CDR3 nucleotides: TGTGCCAGCAGCCAAGACACGGGACACGCTGGAGAGCAGTTCTTC. It translates to CASSQDTGHAGEQFF. V is TRBV16 and J is TRBJ2-1, with D perhaps TRBD1 (6 bases). The CDR3 covers 15 residues. CDR1 is KGHSY and CDR2 is FQNENV in the germline V gene. V dropped 2 bases and J dropped 10 bases, with 18 bases sitting between them.

The V and J genes are TRBV9 and TRBJ2-5, with 8 bases lining up with TRBD2. The CDR3 length is 16 residues. V shed 0 bases, J shed 2 bases, and the junction held 6 bases outside the gene matches. The germline V gene encodes CDR1 SGDLS and CDR2 YYNGEE. The CDR3 loop is CASSVGRAGAQETQYF. The CDR3 region has the DNA TGTGCCAGCAGCGTAGGAAGAGCGGGAGCTCAAGAGACCCAGTACTTC.

This chain uses TRBV7-8 with TRBJ1-1, with TRBD1 matching 9 bases. J was trimmed by 4 bases and V by 4 bases; bases with no gene match: 7. CDR1 and CDR2 from the germline V gene are SGHVS and FQNEAQ. The CDR3 has 15 residues. The CDR3 region is CASSYAGQGGTEAFF. The CDR3 DNA reads as TGTGCCAGCAGCTACGCGGGACAGGGTGGCACTGAAGCTTTCTTT.

The chain recombines TRBV3-1 (or the pseudogene TRBV3-2) with TRBJ1-5, with D perhaps TRBD1 (6 bases). The CDR3 covers 16 residues. V was pared by 4 bases and J by 1 base, with 14 bases between. The germline CDR1 and CDR2 sequences are LGHDT and YNNKEL (reference sequence). The chain's CDR3 is CASSRGLGRSNQPQHF. In DNA form, the CDR3 reads TGTGCCAGCAGCCGGGGGCTCGGTCGGAGCAATCAGCCCCAGCATTTT.

The chain combines TRBV9 with TRBJ1-4; D uncertain. The V gene's germline CDR1 is SGDLS and CDR2 YYNGEE. The CDR3 is 14 amino acids. Trimming left V 0 bases short and J 8 bases short, with 11 bases between. The CDR3 DNA reads as TGTGCCAGCAGCGTAGCGGCAGGTCGAGAAAAACTGTTTTTT. Protein product: CASSVAAGREKLFF.

A word on this clone: This specimen includes other DNA sequences encoding the same CDR3. The V and J genes are TRBV12-3 or TRBV12-4 and TRBJ1-2; D uncertain. Trimming cost V 1 base and J 4 bases, with 7 bases left between them. This CDR3 region has 13 residues. The CDR3 sequence: CASSLGGSYGYTF. As DNA, the CDR3 is TGTGCCAGCAGTTTAGGAGGGTCCTATGGCTACACCTTC.

This chain links TRBV7-2 with TRBJ1-6; 9 bases are a match to TRBD1. CDR3 length: 18 residues. The germline CDR1 and CDR2 sequences are SGHTA and FQGNSA. Germline trimming cut 1 base from V and 0 bases from J; bases unmatched to any gene: 4. In nucleotides, the CDR3 is TGTGCCAGCAGCTTAGTTGGACAGGGGTTCTCCTATAATTCACCCCTCCACTTT. Translating it yields CASSLVGQGFSYNSPLHF.

The chain uses TRBV5-1 and TRBJ2-3; TRBD2 agrees at 11 bases. The CDR3 covers 19 residues. The germline gives CDR1 SGHRS, CDR2 YFSETQ. V trimming: 1 base; J trimming: 6 bases; junction bases outside the gene matches: 16. The CDR3 DNA reads TGCGCCAGCAGCTTGCGGTGGGAAACTAGCGGGAGTGGGCCGGATACGCAGTATTTT. Its translation: CASSLRWETSGSGPDTQYF.

V and J are TRBV18 and TRBJ1-5, with D possibly TRBD1 on 5 matching bases. The CDR3 sequence is 14 residues long. V was clipped by 4 bases and J by 0 bases, with 7 bases between them. Looked up from germline, CDR1 is KGHSH and CDR2 is LQKENI. The CDR3 reads CASSQGVSNQPQHF. CDR3 coding DNA: TGTGCCAGCTCACAAGGGGTTAGCAATCAGCCCCAGCATTTT.

The rearrangement uses TRBV12-3 or TRBV12-4 and TRBJ1-1; perhaps TRBD1 as D (6 bases). With 2 bases removed from V and 5 bases from J, the gap between germline ends came to 9 bases. CDR3 size: 13 residues. The CDR3 loop reads CASSLNGQTEAFF. The CDR3 region has the DNA TGTGCCAGCAGTTTAAACGGACAGACTGAAGCTTTCTTT.

The CDR3 sequence is CASSDWDGSRSYTF. The CDR3, as DNA: TGTGCCAGCAGTGATTGGGACGGGTCGAGGAGCTACACCTTC. The chain carries TRBV2 and TRBJ1-2, with D possibly TRBD1 on 5 matching bases. Germline CDR1 SNHLY, CDR2 FYNNEI. There are 14 residues in the CDR3. Between the trimmed V and J ends, which lost 3 bases and 9 bases, there was a span of 17 bases.

The chain combines TRBV6-1 with TRBJ1-2, with 10 bases that match TRBD1. The germline CDR1 and CDR2 sequences are MNHNS and SASEGT. Trimming at V came to 2 bases and at J to 7 bases, leaving 7 bases not matched to a gene. The CDR3 loop spans 15 amino acids. CDR3 amino acids: CASSESGTGVGGYTF. The CDR3 DNA follows: TGTGCCAGCAGTGAATCAGGGACAGGGGTTGGTGGCTACACCTTC.

The chain has TRBV9 and TRBJ2-7, with TRBD2 identical over 11 bases. CDR1 and CDR2 (germline): SGDLS, YYNGEE. V lost 2 bases and J lost 6; bases outside the gene matches: 4. The CDR3 runs to 14 residues. CDR3 region: CASSVGLAGIEQYF. In DNA form, the CDR3 reads TGTGCCAGCAGCGTCGGACTAGCGGGTATCGAGCAGTACTTC.

This sequence joins TRBV2 and TRBJ1-2, with TRBD1 identical over 7 bases. The CDR3 consists of 14 residues. Germline CDR1 is SNHLY and CDR2 is FYNNEI. Germline trimming cut 6 bases from V and 4 bases from J; bases unmatched to any gene: 8. CDR3 DNA sequence: TGTGCCAGCAGCTTGGACAGGACTTCCTATGGCTACACCTTC. As protein: CASSLDRTSYGYTF.

The J gene is TRBJ2-1, the V gene TRBV2; 9 bases line up with TRBD1. The CDR3 covers 15 residues. Trimming removed 7 bases from V and 0 bases from J; junction bases left unmatched: 4. Per germline, CDR1 SNHLY and CDR2 FYNNEI. This CDR3 reads CASIPTGGSYNEQFF. For the CDR3, the DNA is TGTGCCAGCATCCCGACAGGGGGCTCCTACAATGAGCAGTTCTTC.

The CDR3: CASSQFSGRGTDTQYF. CDR3 sequence (DNA): TGTGCCAGCAGCCAATTTTCAGGGCGAGGTACAGATACGCAGTATTTT. V gene TRBV3-1 (or the pseudogene TRBV3-2) combines with J gene TRBJ2-3, with D possibly being TRBD1 (5 bases). The CDR3 loop spans 16 amino acids. From germline, CDR1 is LGHDT and CDR2 YNNKEL (reference sequence). V lost 2 bases, J lost 3 bases, and 15 bases lay in between.